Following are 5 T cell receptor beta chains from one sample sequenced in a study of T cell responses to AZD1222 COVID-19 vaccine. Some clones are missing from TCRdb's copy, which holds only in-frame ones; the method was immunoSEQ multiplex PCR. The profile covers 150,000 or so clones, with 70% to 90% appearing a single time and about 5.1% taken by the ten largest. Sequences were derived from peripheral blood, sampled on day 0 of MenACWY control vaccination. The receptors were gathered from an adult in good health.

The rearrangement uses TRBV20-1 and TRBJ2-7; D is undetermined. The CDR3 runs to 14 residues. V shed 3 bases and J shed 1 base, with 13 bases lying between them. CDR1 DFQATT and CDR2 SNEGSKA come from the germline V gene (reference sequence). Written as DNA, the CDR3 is TGCAGTGCTAGTCAAACGGCCCCTTCCTACGAGCAGTACTTC. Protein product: CSASQTAPSYEQYF.

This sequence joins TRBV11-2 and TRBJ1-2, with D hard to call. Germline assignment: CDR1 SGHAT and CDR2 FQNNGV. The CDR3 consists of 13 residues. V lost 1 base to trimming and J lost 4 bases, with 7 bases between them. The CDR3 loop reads CASSLAQLYGYTF. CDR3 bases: TGTGCCAGCAGCTTAGCACAGCTCTATGGCTACACCTTC. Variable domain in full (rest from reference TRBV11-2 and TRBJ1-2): EAGVAQSPRYKIIEKRQSVAFWCNPISGHATLYWYQQILGQGPKLLIQFQNNGVVDDSQLPKDRFSAERLKGVDSTLKIQPAKLEDSAVYLCASSLAQLYGYTFGSGTRLTVV.

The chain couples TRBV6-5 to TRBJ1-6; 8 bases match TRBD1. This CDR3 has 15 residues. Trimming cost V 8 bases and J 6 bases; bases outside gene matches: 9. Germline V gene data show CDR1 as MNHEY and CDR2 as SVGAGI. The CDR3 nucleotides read TGTGCCAGCTTCCGCAGGGGGCAGGGTAATTCACCCCTCCACTTT. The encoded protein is CASFRRGQGNSPLHF.

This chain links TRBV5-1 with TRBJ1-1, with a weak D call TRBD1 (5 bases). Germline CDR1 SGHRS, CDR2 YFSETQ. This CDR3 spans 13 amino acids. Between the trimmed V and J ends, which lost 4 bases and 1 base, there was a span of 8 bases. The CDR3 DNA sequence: TGCGCCAGCAGCCTCGGGGGGAACACTGAAGCTTTCTTT. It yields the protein CASSLGGNTEAFF.

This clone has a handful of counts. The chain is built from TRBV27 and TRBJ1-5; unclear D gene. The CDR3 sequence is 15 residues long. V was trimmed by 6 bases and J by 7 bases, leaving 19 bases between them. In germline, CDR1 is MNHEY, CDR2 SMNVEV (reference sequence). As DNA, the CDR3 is TGTGCCAGCAGCCTTGCCTGGGCGGCCAGACAGCCCCAGCATTTT. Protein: CASSLAWAARQPQHF.